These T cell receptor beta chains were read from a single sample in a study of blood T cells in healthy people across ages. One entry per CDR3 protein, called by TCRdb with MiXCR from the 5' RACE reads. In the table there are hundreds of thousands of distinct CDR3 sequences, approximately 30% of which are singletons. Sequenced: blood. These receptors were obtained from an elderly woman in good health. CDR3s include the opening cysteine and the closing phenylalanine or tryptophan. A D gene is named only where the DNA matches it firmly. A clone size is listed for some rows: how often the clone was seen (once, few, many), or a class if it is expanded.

DNA: TGCAGTGCTAACCCGGGACTAGCGGGGGGGCCTACAGATACGCAGTATTTT
CDR3: CSANPGLAGGPTDTQYF
size: few
D: TRBD2
V: TRBV20-1
J: TRBJ2-3

DNA: TGCAGTGCTAGAGAACCGACAGCCGCCTACGAGCAGTACTTC
CDR3: CSAREPTAAYEQYF
size: many
D: -
V: TRBV20-1
J: TRBJ2-7

DNA: TGTGCCAGCAGCCTACAGCCGGGGGCAGGGAAGGGTAATGAGCAGTTCTTC
CDR3: CASSLQPGAGKGNEQFF
size: -
D: -
V: TRBV7-7
J: TRBJ2-1

DNA: TGTGCCAGCAGCTTAGGAGGAGGCGGGCAGTTCTTC
CDR3: CASSLGGGGQFF
size: -
D: -
V: TRBV7-2
J: TRBJ2-1

DNA: TGTGCCAGCACCTCGGCGGGGGGCAGGTATGGCTACACCTTC
CDR3: CASTSAGGRYGYTF
size: -
D: -
V: TRBV6-1
J: TRBJ1-2

DNA: TGTGCCAGCACCCAGACCGGGACTACATACAATGAGCGGTACTTC
CDR3: CASTQTGTTYNERYF
size: -
D: TRBD2
V: TRBV6-1
J: TRBJ2-7

DNA: TGCGCCAGCAGCTGGGGGGACAGGGGATTGGATCAGCCCCAGCATTTT
CDR3: CASSWGDRGLDQPQHF
size: -
D: TRBD1
V: TRBV5-1
J: TRBJ1-5

DNA: TGCGCCAGCAGCAAGACAGGGACCGGTGGCTACACCTTC
CDR3: CASSKTGTGGYTF
size: -
D: TRBD1
V: TRBV5-1
J: TRBJ1-2

DNA: TGTGCCAGCAGGGTAGCGGGGGGCGCTTACAATGAGCAGTTCTTC
CDR3: CASRVAGGAYNEQFF
size: many
D: TRBD2
V: TRBV7-2
J: TRBJ2-1

DNA: TGCAGTGCTAGGACAGGGGTTGAAACTGAAGCTTTCTTT
CDR3: CSARTGVETEAFF
size: many
D: TRBD1
V: TRBV20-1
J: TRBJ1-1

DNA: TGCAGTGCTAGAGATTTCCGGCGGGGGATCTCCTACGAGCAGTACTTC
CDR3: CSARDFRRGISYEQYF
size: many
D: TRBD2
V: TRBV20-1
J: TRBJ2-7

DNA: TGTGCCAGCAGCCTAGGACAGCCCGGAGGGTCCTACGAGCAGTACTTC
CDR3: CASSLGQPGGSYEQYF
size: many
D: -
V: TRBV4-2
J: TRBJ2-7

DNA: TGCGCCAGCAGCCAACCAGGCCAGTTCCAAGAGACCCAGTACTTC
CDR3: CASSQPGQFQETQYF
size: many
D: -
V: TRBV4-1
J: TRBJ2-5

DNA: TGTGCCAGCAGCCTAAAACAGGGAGGGAATCAGCCCCAGCATTTT
CDR3: CASSLKQGGNQPQHF
size: -
D: -
V: TRBV5-6
J: TRBJ1-5

DNA: TGTGCCAGCAGACCCGGGCCAACAGGGAGAGACTACACCTTC
CDR3: CASRPGPTGRDYTF
size: many
D: -
V: TRBV6-5
J: TRBJ1-2

DNA: TGTGCCAGCAGCTTGGCTGTGACAGGGGGAACCGGGGAGCTGTTTTTT
CDR3: CASSLAVTGGTGELFF
size: few
D: TRBD1
V: TRBV5-5
J: TRBJ2-2

DNA: TGTGCCAGCAGAGGGAATTACTACGAGCAGTACTTC
CDR3: CASRGNYYEQYF
size: many
D: -
V: TRBV27
J: TRBJ2-7

DNA: TGTGCCACCAGCAGAGATATCGCAATCCCCTACGAGCAGTACTTC
CDR3: CATSRDIAIPYEQYF
size: many
D: -
V: TRBV15
J: TRBJ2-7

DNA: TGTGCCAGCAGTTACGAGGGAGGAACCGGGGAGCTGTTTTTT
CDR3: CASSYEGGTGELFF
size: -
D: -
V: TRBV6-2/TRBV6-3
J: TRBJ2-2

DNA: TGTGCCAGCAGCTTATCTTCAGAGGGACCCTACGAGCAGTACTTC
CDR3: CASSLSSEGPYEQYF
size: many
D: -
V: TRBV5-5
J: TRBJ2-7

DNA: TGTGTCAGCAGACCATTTACGAGCTCTGGAAACACCATATATTTT
CDR3: CVSRPFTSSGNTIYF
size: -
D: -
V: TRBV2
J: TRBJ1-3

DNA: TGTGCCAGCAGTTACTCCCCTTCTCCTAACTATGGCTACACCTTC
CDR3: CASSYSPSPNYGYTF
size: few
D: -
V: TRBV6-2/TRBV6-3
J: TRBJ1-2

DNA: TGTGCCTGGAGCGCCGGGAGGTCCTACGAGCAGTACTTC
CDR3: CAWSAGRSYEQYF
size: -
D: TRBD2
V: TRBV30
J: TRBJ2-7

DNA: TGTGCCAGCAGAAAGACTAGCGGGGGGGCAGGAGAGCAGTTCTTC
CDR3: CASRKTSGGAGEQFF
size: many
D: TRBD2
V: TRBV6-2/TRBV6-3
J: TRBJ2-1